Listed here is a single T cell receptor beta chain. In the source study's methods: Reference gene primer amplification in the assay estimated nucleated cell counts. The table came from immunoSEQ multiplex PCR; TCRdb's copy has only in-frame clones and leaves some out. From that table come the V and J calls and clone size; the DNA was used to work out D and trimming. Among 90,000 to 150,000 clones, roughly four fifths were seen once, and the ten largest hold 12%. This sample is drawn from a study of blood T cell repertoires in COVID-19. Study overall: The United States, Italy and Spain were the sources of the acute and convalescent COVID-19 samples. T cells, B-cell-depleted T cells, or PBMCs supplied cDNA or gDNA.

Germline-derived CDR1 and CDR2 are MNHEY and SMNVEV (reference sequence). The CDR3 is 14 residues long. The junction had 4 bases not matched to a gene; V was cut back by 2 bases and J by 6 bases. This TCR came from a human donor in a cohort sampled during active COVID-19. The chain combines TRBV27 with TRBJ1-5; 7 bases line up with TRBD1. The sample was peripheral blood. The CDR3 protein is CASSLRGGPQPQHF. The CDR3 coding sequence is TGTGCCAGCAGTTTAAGAGGGGGCCCTCAGCCCCAGCATTTT.